This T cell receptor beta chain was documented in a study of blood T cell repertoires in COVID-19. The wider study: Both acute and convalescent COVID-19 samples were obtained from the United States, Italy and Spain.

There are 12 residues in the CDR3. CDR1 and CDR2 from the germline V gene are SNHLY and FYNNEI. The study drew participants aged roughly 18 to 95 years from about two dozen US areas. Comment on this clone: One end of the junction fails to match germline, which may point to a read error.

Generated by immunoSEQ multiplex PCR, the TCRdb table keeps only in-frame clones and is missing some. The sample includes around 130,000 clones, about 84% seen only once; the top ten take under 2%. The sequenced sample consisted of PBMCs or T cells enriched from blood (not recorded which). This clonotype originated in a woman between 18 and 30 years old who had been exposed to COVID-19. This chain uses TRBV2 with TRBJ2-7, with TRBD1 matching over 7 bases. The CDR3 DNA reads TGTGCCAGCAGTGAAAGGGGACAGAGAGTGGACTTC. Its protein is CASSERGQRVDF.